This TCR beta chain was documented in a study of blood T cell repertoires in COVID-19. CDR1 MNHNY and CDR2 SVGAGI come from the germline V gene (reference sequence). V dropped 0 bases and J dropped 2 bases, with 14 bases sitting between them. This CDR3 has 16 residues. The table came from immunoSEQ multiplex PCR; TCRdb's copy has only in-frame clones and leaves some out. The sample contains about 84,000 clones, around 82% of which appear only once. This clone appeared many times. This sequence originates from a man older than 75 with active or convalescent COVID-19. Sequenced material: peripheral blood. J is TRBJ2-7 and V is TRBV6-6, with D possibly matching TRBD1 (6 bases). The DNA of the CDR3 is TGTGCCAGCAGTTACTCGGACAGTCATCCAACCTACGAGCAGTACTTC. Translated, it gives CASSYSDSHPTYEQYF.